This TCR beta chain was recorded in a study of blood T cell repertoires in COVID-19. About the study: Samples of COVID-19 (acute and convalescent) were obtained from the United States, Italy and Spain. PBMCs, B-cell-depleted T cells, or T cells provided the cDNA or gDNA that made up the material.

Enrollment of patients from Seattle took place during active infection, with longitudinal follow-up. With 7 bases clipped from V and 9 bases from J, the junction kept 7 bases outside the gene matches. Germline V gene lookup returns CDR1 SNHLY and CDR2 FYNNEI. CDR3 length: 13 amino acids. Authors' data handling: Cell counts per sample came from amplifying reference gene primers. Profiling relied on immunoSEQ multiplex PCR, and the TCRdb table lists in-frame clones only, not all of them. V, J and clone size are taken as reported in that table, and D and trimming were inferred from the DNA itself. Counted here are roughly 200,000 clones, 83% occurring once; the ten biggest clones make up roughly 1.2%.

Source material: peripheral blood. The origin of this receptor is a woman in her 30s with COVID-19, enrolled during active disease. The rearrangement links TRBV2 to TRBJ2-1, with TRBD2 identical over 9 bases. CDR3 bases: TGTGCCAGCACTTGGACTAGCGTGGCTGAGCAGTTCTTC. Its protein product is CASTWTSVAEQFF.